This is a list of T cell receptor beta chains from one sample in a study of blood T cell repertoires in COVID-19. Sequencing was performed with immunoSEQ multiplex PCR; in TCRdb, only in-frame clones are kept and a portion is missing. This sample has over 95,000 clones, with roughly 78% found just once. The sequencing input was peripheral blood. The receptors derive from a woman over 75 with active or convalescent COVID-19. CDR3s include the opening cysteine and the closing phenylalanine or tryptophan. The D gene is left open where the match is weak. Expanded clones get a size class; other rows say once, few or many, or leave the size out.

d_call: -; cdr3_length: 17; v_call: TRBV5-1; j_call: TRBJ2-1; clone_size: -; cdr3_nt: TGTGCCAGCAGCTTGGCCGTCGGGACTGGGGGTTACAATGAGCAGTTCTTC; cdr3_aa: CASSLAVGTGGYNEQFF
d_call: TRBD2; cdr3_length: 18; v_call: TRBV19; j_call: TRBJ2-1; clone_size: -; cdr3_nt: TGTGCCAGTAGTACCCACCAGCGGGGGCGCCCCACCTACAATGAGCAGTTCTTC; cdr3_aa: CASSTHQRGRPTYNEQFF
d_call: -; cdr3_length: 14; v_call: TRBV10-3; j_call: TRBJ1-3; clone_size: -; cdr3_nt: TGTGCCGCCACAGGAGACCTCTCTGGAAACACCATATATTTT; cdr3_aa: CAATGDLSGNTIYF
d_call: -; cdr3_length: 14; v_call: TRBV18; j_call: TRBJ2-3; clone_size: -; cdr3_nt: TGTGCCAGCTCACCTTCCGGTGCCACAGATACGCAGTATTTT; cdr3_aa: CASSPSGATDTQYF
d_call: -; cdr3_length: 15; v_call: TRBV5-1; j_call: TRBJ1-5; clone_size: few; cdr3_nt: TGCGCCAGCAGCTTGGACGGTTATAGCAATCAGCCCCAGCATTTT; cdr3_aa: CASSLDGYSNQPQHF
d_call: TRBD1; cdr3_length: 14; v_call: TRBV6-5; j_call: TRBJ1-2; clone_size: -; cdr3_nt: TGTGCCAGCACAGGACAGGGATGGAACTATGGCTACACCTTC; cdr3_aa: CASTGQGWNYGYTF
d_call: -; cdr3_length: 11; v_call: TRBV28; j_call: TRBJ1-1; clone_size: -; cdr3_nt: TGTGCCAGCAATAAATTCTCTGAAGCTTTCTTT; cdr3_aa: CASNKFSEAFF
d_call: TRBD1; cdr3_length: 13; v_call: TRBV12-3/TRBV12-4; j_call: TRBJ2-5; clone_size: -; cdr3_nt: TGTGCCAGCAGACCTACAGGGGAAGAGACCCAGTACTTC; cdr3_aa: CASRPTGEETQYF
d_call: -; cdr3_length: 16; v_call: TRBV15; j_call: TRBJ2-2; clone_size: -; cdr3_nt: TGTGCCACCAGCAGGGCACTAGCTGCGAACACCGGGGAGCTGTTTTTT; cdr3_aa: CATSRALAANTGELFF
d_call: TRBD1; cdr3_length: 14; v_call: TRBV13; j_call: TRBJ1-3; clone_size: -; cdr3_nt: TGTGCCAGCAGCCCGACAGGGGTTGGAAACACCATATATTTT; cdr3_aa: CASSPTGVGNTIYF
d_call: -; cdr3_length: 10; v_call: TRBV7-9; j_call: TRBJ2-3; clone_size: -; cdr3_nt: TGTGCCAGCAGCTTTAATACGCAGTATTTT; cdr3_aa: CASSFNTQYF
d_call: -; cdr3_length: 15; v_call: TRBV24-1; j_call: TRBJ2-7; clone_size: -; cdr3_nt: TGTGCCACCAGTGATTCCCGGGACTCAACCTACGAGCAGTACTTC; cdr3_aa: CATSDSRDSTYEQYF
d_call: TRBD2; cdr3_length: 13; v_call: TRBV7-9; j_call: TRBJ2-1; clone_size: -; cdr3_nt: TGTGCCAGCAGCTTTCAGACTAGCACTGAGCAGTTCTTC; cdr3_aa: CASSFQTSTEQFF
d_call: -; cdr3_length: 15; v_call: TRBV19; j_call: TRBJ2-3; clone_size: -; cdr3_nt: TGTGCCAGTAGTATGTGGGAGGAGGGCACAGATACGCAGTATTTT; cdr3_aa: CASSMWEEGTDTQYF
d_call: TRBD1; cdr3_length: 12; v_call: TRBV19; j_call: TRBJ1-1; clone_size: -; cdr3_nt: TGTGCCAGTAGTAGCCTCAACAGGGGAGCTTTCTTT; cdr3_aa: CASSSLNRGAFF
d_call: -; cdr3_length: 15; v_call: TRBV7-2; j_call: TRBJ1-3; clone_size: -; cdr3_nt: TGTGCCAGCAGTCGCGAACAGATCTCTGGAAACACCATATATTTT; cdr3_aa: CASSREQISGNTIYF
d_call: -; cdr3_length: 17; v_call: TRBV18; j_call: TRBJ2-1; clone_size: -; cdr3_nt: TGTGCCAGCTCCCCCCAGGCAGTTACGCCCCTTTACAATGAGCAGTTCTTC; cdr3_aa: CASSPQAVTPLYNEQFF
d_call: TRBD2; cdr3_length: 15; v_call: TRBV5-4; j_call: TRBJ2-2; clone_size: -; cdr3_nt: TGTGCCAGCAGCTCTAGCGGGAGGGCCGGTGGGGAGCTGTTTTTT; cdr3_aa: CASSSSGRAGGELFF
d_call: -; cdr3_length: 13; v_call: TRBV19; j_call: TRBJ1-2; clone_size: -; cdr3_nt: TGTGCCAGTACCCTCGACAGAGAATATGGCTACACCTTC; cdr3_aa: CASTLDREYGYTF
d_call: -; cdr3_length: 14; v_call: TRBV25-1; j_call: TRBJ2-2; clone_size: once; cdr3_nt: TGTGCCAGCAGTGGGGGAGCAGGATCCGGGGAGCTGTTTTTT; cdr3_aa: CASSGGAGSGELFF
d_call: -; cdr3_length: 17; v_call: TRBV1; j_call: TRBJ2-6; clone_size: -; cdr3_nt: TGCACCAGCAGCCAACGGCAGGGGGCCCCCGGGGCCAACGTCCTGACTTTC; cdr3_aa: CTSSQRQGAPGANVLTF
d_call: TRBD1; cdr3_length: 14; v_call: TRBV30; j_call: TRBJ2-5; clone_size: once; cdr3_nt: TGTGCCTGGAGACTGACAGGGGGCCGGGAGACCCAGTACTTC; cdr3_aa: CAWRLTGGRETQYF
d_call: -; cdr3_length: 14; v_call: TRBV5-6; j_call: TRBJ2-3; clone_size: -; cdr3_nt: TGTGCCACTAAACCGGGATCGGCATTGCATACGCAGTATTTT; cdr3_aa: CATKPGSALHTQYF
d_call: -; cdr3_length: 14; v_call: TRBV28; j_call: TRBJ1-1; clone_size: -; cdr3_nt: TGTGCCAGCAGCCCGTCGACAGGACACACTGAAGCTTTCTTT; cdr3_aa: CASSPSTGHTEAFF
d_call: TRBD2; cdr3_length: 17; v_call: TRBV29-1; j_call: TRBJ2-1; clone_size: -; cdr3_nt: TGCAGCGTCGCAGGGGGACTAGCGGGAGGGTCGGGGAATGAGCAGTTCTTC; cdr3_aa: CSVAGGLAGGSGNEQFF
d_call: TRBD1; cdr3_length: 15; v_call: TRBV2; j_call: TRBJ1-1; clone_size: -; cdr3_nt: TGTGCCAGCAGTCAATGGAGACAGGGAGGTACTGAAGCTTTCTTT; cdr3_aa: CASSQWRQGGTEAFF
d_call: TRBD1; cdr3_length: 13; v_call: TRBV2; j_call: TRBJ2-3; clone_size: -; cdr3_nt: TGTGCCAGCACCGGACAGGGTCCAGATACGCAGTATTTT; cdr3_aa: CASTGQGPDTQYF
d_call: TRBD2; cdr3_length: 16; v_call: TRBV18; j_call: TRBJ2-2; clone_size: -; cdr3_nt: TGTGCCAGCTCACCAGCCAGCGGGGTCAACACCGGGGAGCTGTTTTTT; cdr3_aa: CASSPASGVNTGELFF